The source of this T cell receptor (beta chain) is a study of patients and donors after allogeneic stem cell transplantation. About this clonotype: It may be a read error: a sequence one base away is much more abundant.

CDR3 length: 19 residues. V lost 5 bases and J lost 4, with 27 bases in between. One entry per CDR3 protein, called by TCRdb with MiXCR from the RT-PCR reads. The sample carries about 960,000 distinct CDR3 sequences, more than 15% recorded once. This clonotype was sampled from a human donor who was either an allogeneic HSCT recipient or a stem cell or donor lymphocyte infusion donor (not recorded which). It is not recorded whose cells these are; they may come from a transplant donor. The sequencing sample was made of blood, either unsorted or a sorted T cell fraction (not recorded which). The rearrangement joins TRBV12-3 or TRBV12-4 to TRBJ1-5; the D is unclear. This CDR3 is CASSTQPFAPSGENQPQHF. In nucleotides, the CDR3 is TGTGCCAGCAGTACCCAACCATTTGCCCCTTCTGGAGAGAATCAGCCCCAGCATTTT.